This T cell receptor (beta chain) was sequenced in a study of graft-versus-host responses after intestinal transplantation. Background on the study: Multivisceral, liver-intestinal, or isolated intestinal grafts were transplanted into recipients. All recipients were given anti-thymocyte globulin induction, and tacrolimus and steroids were then administered for about three years.

Findings and caveats of the study: Among recipient marrow samples, GvH clones were found; some appeared first in ileum or blood.

This CDR3 region has 16 residues. Germline lookup yields CDR1 SGDLS and CDR2 YYNGEE. Trimming at V came to 5 bases and at J to 6 bases, leaving 14 bases not matched to a gene. Sequencing used immunoSEQ multiplex PCR; TCRdb keeps in-frame clones, though not all of them. The sample consists of roughly 62,000 clones, around 91% of them appearing once. With regard to this clone: The antigen remains unidentified.

The TCR sequence derives from a human patient who received an intestinal transplant, so some T cells may come from the graft donor. The J gene is TRBJ1-5, the V gene TRBV9; TRBD1 agrees at 7 bases. Source: PBMCs, taken almost 120 days after intestinal transplantation. The CDR3 sequence: CASRKLRRGRGQPQHF. The CDR3 coding sequence is TGTGCCAGCAGAAAACTACGGAGGGGGCGCGGTCAGCCCCAGCATTTT.